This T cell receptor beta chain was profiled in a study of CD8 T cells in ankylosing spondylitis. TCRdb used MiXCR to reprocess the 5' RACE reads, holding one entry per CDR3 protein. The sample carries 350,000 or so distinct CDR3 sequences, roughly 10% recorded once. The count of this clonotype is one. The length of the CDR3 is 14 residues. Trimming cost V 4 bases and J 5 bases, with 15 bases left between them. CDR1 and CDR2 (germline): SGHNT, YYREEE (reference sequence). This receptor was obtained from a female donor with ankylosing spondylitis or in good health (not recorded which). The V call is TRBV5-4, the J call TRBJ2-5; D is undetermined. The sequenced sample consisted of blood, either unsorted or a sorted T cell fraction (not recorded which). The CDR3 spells CASSKGTLEETQYF. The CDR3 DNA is TGTGCCAGCAGCAAGGGAACCTTGGAGGAGACCCAGTACTTC.